The clone carrying this TCR beta chain was detected only a few times. Its antigen is still unknown. This specimen belongs to a study of cytomegalovirus exposure and HLA in healthy donors. The CDR3 has 18 amino acids. The trim removed 0 bases at V and 5 bases at J, leaving 14 bases unmatched. Germline lookup yields CDR1 MGHRA and CDR2 YSYEKL. Whole-study findings and limits: Researchers counted 180 or so TCR beta chains as cytomegalovirus-associated. The authors assumed roughly uniform sequencing depth across donors for presence/absence analyses. There were some V segments, including TRBV6-2 and TRBV6-3, excluded as indistinguishable.

It was with 60 Vbeta and 13 Jbeta primers that the PCR ran. The table came from immunoSEQ multiplex PCR; TCRdb's copy has only in-frame clones and leaves some out. The sample has roughly 190,000 clones, about four fifths seen once. V is TRBV4-1 and J is TRBJ2-7, with 9 nucleotides matching TRBD2. This receptor was identified in a girl aged 5-17 years in good health and CMV-seropositive. What was sequenced was PBMCs. The CDR3 bases are TGCGCCAGCAGCCAAGATCTTCTGCGGGGGGGGTTATTAAACGAGCAGTACTTC. This gives the protein CASSQDLLRGGLLNEQYF.